This T cell receptor beta chain comes out of a study of blood T cell repertoires in COVID-19. After removal of 4 bases from V and 4 bases from J, the junction contained 6 bases not matched to a gene. CDR3 length: 15 residues. Germline V gene lookup returns CDR1 MNHEY and CDR2 SMNVEV (reference sequence). Clones were sequenced by immunoSEQ multiplex PCR, and TCRdb holds only the in-frame ones, with some missing. The data show about 89,000 clones, with roughly 80% seen just once and about 10% held by the top ten. This chain uses TRBV27 with TRBJ2-7; 11 nucleotides agree with TRBD1. This clonotype was sampled from a woman older than 75 with acute or convalescent COVID-19. Sequences were obtained from peripheral blood. DNA for the CDR3: TGTGCCAGCAGTTCCCGGGACAGGGGGGCTTACGAGCAGTACTTC. Its translation is CASSSRDRGAYEQYF.